The 10 T cell receptor beta chains given below trace back to one sample, sequenced in a study of CD8 T cells in Susac syndrome. Random hexamers were used to reverse transcribe 0.5 to 1 ug of RNA. TCRdb analysed the immunoSEQ multiplex PCR reads with MiXCR anew, one entry per CDR3 protein. The sample yields some 210,000 distinct CDR3 sequences, roughly 93% seen once. The sequencing sample was made of CD4+ T cells from PBMCs. All receptors come from a human donor with Susac syndrome.

The J gene is TRBJ2-1, the V gene TRBV29-1; 7 positions match TRBD1. This CDR3 is built from 12 residues. Germline trimming cut 4 bases from V and 7 bases from J; bases unmatched to any gene: 4. Germline values: CDR1 SQVTM, CDR2 ANQGSEA. The DNA for the CDR3 is TGCAGCGTTGGAGACAGGGTGAATGAGCAGTTCTTC. Translation gives CSVGDRVNEQFF.

This chain links TRBV3-1 with TRBJ1-2, with 9 bases matching TRBD1. After removal of 4 bases from V and 5 bases from J, the junction contained 5 bases not matched to a gene. CDR1 LGHDT and CDR2 YNNKEL come from the germline V gene (reference sequence). CDR3 length: 14 residues. CDR3 DNA sequence: TGTGCCAGCAGCCCGGCTGGGACAGGGTATGGCTACACCTTC. Translated, it gives CASSPAGTGYGYTF.

This chain uses TRBV11-1 with TRBJ2-3; the match to TRBD2 covers 10 bases. This CDR3 comprises 14 residues. Germline V CDR1 and CDR2: SGHAT, FQDESV (reference sequence). Trimming cost V 10 bases and J 0 bases; bases outside gene matches: 4. In nucleotides, the CDR3 is TGTGCCACCGGACTAGCGGCTAGCACAGATACGCAGTATTTT. It translates to CATGLAASTDTQYF.

This chain uses TRBV11-1 with TRBJ2-1; 10 nucleotides agree with TRBD2. The V gene end was trimmed by 4 bases and the J gene end by 4 bases; junction bases not matched to a gene: 4. Germline CDR1 reads SGHAT; CDR2 reads FQDESV (reference sequence). The CDR3 is made up of 15 amino acids. The CDR3 bases are TGTGCCAGCAGCTCTACTAGCGGGGCTTACAATGAGCAGTTCTTC. Protein product: CASSSTSGAYNEQFF.

The chain employs TRBV20-1 and TRBJ1-1, with D unresolved. Germline CDR1 and CDR2: DFQATT and SNEGSKA (reference sequence). Trimming cost V 0 bases and J 1 base, with 3 bases left between them. The CDR3 extends over 12 amino acids. CDR3 DNA: TGCAGTGCTAGAGACAGGAACACTGAAGCTTTCTTT. Amino acid sequence: CSARDRNTEAFF.

This chain connects TRBV7-2 to TRBJ2-5; possibly TRBD1 for D (6 bases). There are 17 residues in the CDR3. Between the trimmed V and J ends, which lost 0 bases and 0 bases, there was a span of 14 bases. Germline CDR1 reads SGHTA; CDR2 reads FQGNSA. For the CDR3, the DNA is TGTGCCAGCAGCTTAGCGCCCAGGGGAAAGGACCAAGAGACCCAGTACTTC. It specifies CASSLAPRGKDQETQYF.

The J gene is TRBJ2-3, the V gene TRBV3-1; 9 bases map to TRBD2. Germline CDR1 reads LGHDT; CDR2 reads YNNKEL (reference sequence). The CDR3 extends over 15 amino acids. The trim removed 4 bases at V and 3 bases at J, leaving 5 bases unmatched. CDR3 in amino acids: CASSPRAGGTDTQYF. DNA of the CDR3: TGTGCCAGCAGCCCACGAGCGGGGGGAACAGATACGCAGTATTTT.

The V and J genes are TRBV7-8 and TRBJ2-3; the D is unclear. The CDR3 runs to 14 residues. With 2 bases removed from V and 6 bases from J, the gap between germline ends came to 12 bases. Per germline, CDR1 SGHVS and CDR2 FQNEAQ. The CDR3 reads CASSLLSWRDTQYF. The CDR3 region has the DNA TGTGCCAGCAGCTTACTGTCCTGGCGGGATACGCAGTATTTT. The entire variable domain, with the rest obtained from reference TRBV7-8 and TRBJ2-3, is as follows: GAGVSQSPRYKVAKRGQDVALRCDPISGHVSLFWYQQALGQGPEFLTYFQNEAQLDKSGLPSDRFFAERPEGSVSTLKIQRTQQEDSAVYLCASSLLSWRDTQYFGPGTRLTVL.

The rearrangement uses TRBV20-1 and TRBJ2-3; weak D call: TRBD1 (5 bases). This CDR3 contains 13 residues. CDR1 and CDR2 (germline): DFQATT, SNEGSKA (reference sequence). CDR3 coding DNA: TGCAGCCGACAGCCAGGACGCACAGATACGCAGTATTTT. This codes for CSRQPGRTDTQYF.

A single count supports this clonotype. The chain joins TRBV28 to TRBJ2-2; TRBD1 might be the D (6 bases). Germline V gene sequence: CDR1 MDHEN, CDR2 SYDVKM. This CDR3 has 15 amino acids. V shed 7 bases and J shed 3 bases, with 15 bases lying between them. CDR3 sequence: CASTRRTDYTGELFF. The CDR3 region has the DNA TGTGCCAGCACCCGACGGACAGATTACACCGGGGAGCTGTTTTTT.